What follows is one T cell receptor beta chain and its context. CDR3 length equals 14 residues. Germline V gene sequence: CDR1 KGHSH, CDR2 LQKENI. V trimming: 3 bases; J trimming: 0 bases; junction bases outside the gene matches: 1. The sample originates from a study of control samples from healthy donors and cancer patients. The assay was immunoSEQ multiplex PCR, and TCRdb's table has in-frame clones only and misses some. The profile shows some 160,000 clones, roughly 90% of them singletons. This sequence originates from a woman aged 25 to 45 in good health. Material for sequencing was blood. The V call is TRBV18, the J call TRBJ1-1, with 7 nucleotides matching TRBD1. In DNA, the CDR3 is TGTGCCAGCTCACCGGACAGGATGAACACTGAAGCTTTCTTT. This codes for CASSPDRMNTEAFF. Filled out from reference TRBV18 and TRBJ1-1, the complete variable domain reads NAGVMQNPRHLVRRRGQEARLRCSPMKGHSHVYWYRQLPEEGLKFMVYLQKENIIDESGMPKERFSAEFPKEGPSILRIQQVVRGDSAAYFCASSPDRMNTEAFFGQGTRLTVV.